Shown below are 26 T cell receptor beta chains from a single sample sequenced in a study of radiotherapy plus CTLA-4 blockade in lung cancer. Using immunoSEQ multiplex PCR, the repertoire was profiled, and TCRdb retains in-frame clones only, with some absent. Of approximately 12,000 clones in the sample, about 88% were seen once. The sequenced sample was peripheral blood, obtained from a patient treated with radiotherapy plus ipilimumab. Receptors originate from a human donor with non-small cell lung cancer that progressed on radiotherapy plus ipilimumab.

The chain recombines TRBV5-1 with TRBJ2-1; 7 bases align to TRBD2. The CDR3 has 18 residues. V trimming: 5 bases; J trimming: 0 bases; junction bases outside the gene matches: 14. Germline V lookup: CDR1 SGHRS, CDR2 YFSETQ. The DNA of the CDR3 is TGCGCCAGCAGTCCCGGGGAGGGTGTGGGATCCTCCTACAATGAGCAGTTCTTC. Translating gives CASSPGEGVGSSYNEQFF. Full variable domain (rest looked up from reference TRBV5-1 and TRBJ2-1): KAGVTQTPRYLIKTRGQQVTLSCSPISGHRSVSWYQQTPGQGLQFLFEYFSETQRNKGNFPGRFSGRQFSNSRSEMNVSTLELGDSALYLCASSPGEGVGSSYNEQFFGPGTRLTVL.

The genes are TRBV6-5 and TRBJ2-7; 7 bases fit TRBD2. The germline gives CDR1 MNHEY, CDR2 SVGAGI. This CDR3 is built from 15 residues. After removal of 6 bases from V and 0 bases from J, the junction contained 8 bases not matched to a gene. The CDR3 DNA reads TGTGCCAGCAGACTACTAGCGACCAGCTCCTACGAGCAGTACTTC. It specifies CASRLLATSSYEQYF.

This clone was seen a handful of times. The chain has TRBV14 and TRBJ1-2; 7 positions match TRBD1. V lost 2 bases and J lost 8; bases outside the gene matches: 8. CDR1 and CDR2 from the germline V gene are SGHDN and FVKESK. The CDR3 runs to 14 residues. In DNA, the CDR3 is TGTGCCAGCAGCCAAACAACAGGGGTGGGAGGCTACACCTTC. Encoded protein: CASSQTTGVGGYTF. Complete variable domain (other parts from reference TRBV14 and TRBJ1-2): EAGVTQFPSHSVIEKGQTVTLRCDPISGHDNLYWYRRVMGKEIKFLLHFVKESKQDESGMPNNRFLAERTGGTYSTLKVQPAELEDSGVYFCASSQTTGVGGYTFGSGTRLTVV.

This clone was observed a single time. The chain has TRBV6-6 and TRBJ2-1, with a possible D match to TRBD1 (5 bases). This CDR3 has 14 amino acids. V shed 0 bases and J shed 5 bases, with 8 bases lying between them. Germline loops: CDR1 MNHNY, CDR2 SVGAGI (reference sequence). The CDR3 region is CASSYSGLNNEQFF. CDR3 coding DNA: TGTGCCAGCAGTTACTCGGGGCTAAACAATGAGCAGTTCTTC.

This chain joins TRBV15 and TRBJ2-1, with 7 bases matching TRBD1. The CDR3 is 14 amino acids. Germline V CDR1 and CDR2: LNHNV, YYDKDF (reference sequence). V shed 5 bases, J shed 10 bases, and the junction held 11 bases outside the gene matches. The CDR3: CATSWGQSYAEQFF. CDR3 coding DNA: TGTGCCACCAGCTGGGGACAGTCCTACGCCGAGCAGTTCTTC. Together with reference TRBV15 and TRBJ2-1, the CDR3 gives the full variable domain: DAMVIQNPRYQVTQFGKPVTLSCSQTLNHNVMYWYQQKSSQAPKLLFHYYDKDFNNEADTPDNFQSRRPNTSFCFLDIRSPGLGDTAMYLCATSWGQSYAEQFFGPGTRLTVL.

The V gene is TRBV4-1, the J gene TRBJ2-3; D might be TRBD2 (6 bases). CDR1 is MGHRA, CDR2 YSYEKL, per germline. This CDR3 is 14 amino acids long. V gave up 3 bases and J gave up 1 base, with 8 bases separating them. CDR3 DNA sequence: TGCGCCAGCAGCCAGGAGCGGGGCACAGATACGCAGTATTTT. As protein: CASSQERGTDTQYF.

This clone is a singleton in its sample. The genes are TRBV5-1 and TRBJ2-6; D possibly corresponds to TRBD2 (6 bases). The CDR3 sequence is 18 residues long. With 0 bases removed from V and 4 bases from J, the gap between germline ends came to 17 bases. Germline-derived CDR1 and CDR2 are SGHRS and YFSETQ. CDR3 DNA: TGCGCCAGCAGCTTGGCCGGGCAGGGAGGTACGGGGGCCAACGTCCTGACTTTC. Protein sequence: CASSLAGQGGTGANVLTF. The full variable domain, rest sourced from reference TRBV5-1 and TRBJ2-6, is KAGVTQTPRYLIKTRGQQVTLSCSPISGHRSVSWYQQTPGQGLQFLFEYFSETQRNKGNFPGRFSGRQFSNSRSEMNVSTLELGDSALYLCASSLAGQGGTGANVLTFGAGSRLTVL.

The chain couples TRBV7-2 to TRBJ2-7; the match to TRBD1 covers 8 bases. CDR1 SGHTA and CDR2 FQGNSA come from the germline V gene. V lost 1 base and J lost 5; bases outside the gene matches: 7. The CDR3 covers 15 residues. CDR3 nucleotides: TGTGCCAGCAGCTTAGTAGGGCAGGGGGCCCACGAGCAGTACTTC. It is translated as CASSLVGQGAHEQYF.

The chain has TRBV6-1 and TRBJ2-7; 7 positions match TRBD1. Germline V gene lookup returns CDR1 MNHNS and CDR2 SASEGT. Germline trimming cut 3 bases from V and 2 bases from J; bases unmatched to any gene: 7. The CDR3 consists of 15 residues. CDR3 region: CASSETPGQTYEQYF. CDR3 coding DNA: TGTGCCAGCAGTGAGACACCGGGACAGACCTACGAGCAGTACTTC.

This sequence joins TRBV4-3 and TRBJ1-2; 7 bases align to TRBD1. Losses at the gene ends were 1 base for V and 5 bases for J; bases not matched to a gene: 10. The germline V gene has CDR1 LGHNA and CDR2 YSLEER. This CDR3 contains 16 residues. CDR3: CASSQVARQGGYGYTF. CDR3 bases: TGCGCCAGCAGCCAAGTAGCGAGGCAGGGGGGATATGGCTACACCTTC.

The sample holds one count of this clone. V usage is TRBV7-2 and J usage is TRBJ1-1; TRBD1 might be the D (6 bases). The CDR3 extends over 17 amino acids. Germline V gene lookup returns CDR1 SGHTA and CDR2 FQGNSA. The V gene lost 4 bases and the J gene lost 11 bases, with 29 bases spanning the gap. CDR3 region: CASSSNVRTETTFRAFF. DNA for the CDR3: TGTGCCAGCAGCTCAAATGTCCGGACAGAGACAACCTTTAGGGCTTTCTTT.

J is TRBJ2-5 and V is TRBV7-3; perhaps TRBD1 as D (8 bases). The germline gives CDR1 SGHTA, CDR2 FQGTGA. V shed 5 bases and J shed 4 bases, with 14 bases lying between them. The CDR3 has 14 amino acids. The CDR3 protein is CASSPTGGAETQYF. For the CDR3, the DNA is TGTGCCAGCAGCCCTACAGGGGGGGCAGAGACCCAGTACTTC.

The rearrangement links TRBV7-8 to TRBJ2-5; D gene ambiguous. The V and J ends lost 1 base and 1 base respectively, with 10 bases between them. Germline V gene lookup returns CDR1 SGHVS and CDR2 FQNEAQ. This CDR3 contains 15 residues. This CDR3 reads CASSLDRSSQETQYF. The DNA for the CDR3 is TGTGCCAGCAGCTTAGACAGATCGAGCCAAGAGACCCAGTACTTC.

This clone occurred once. CDR3 sequence: CASSLPPYTGELFF. CDR3 nucleotide sequence: TGTGCCAGCAGCTTGCCCCCGTACACCGGGGAGCTGTTTTTT. The chain uses TRBV5-4 and TRBJ2-2; D remains unclear. The V and J ends lost 1 base and 3 bases respectively, with 7 bases between them. CDR3 length equals 14 residues. Germline assignment: CDR1 SGHNT and CDR2 YYREEE (reference sequence).

The rearrangement uses TRBV6-1 and TRBJ1-5; D unresolved. Between the trimmed V and J ends, which lost 5 bases and 1 base, there was a span of 9 bases. The CDR3 is 14 amino acids. Germline V gives CDR1 MNHNS, CDR2 SASEGT. The CDR3 DNA is TGTGCCAGCAGTTCGGAGGCAAGCAATCAGCCCCAGCATTTT. Protein: CASSSEASNQPQHF.

The V call is TRBV6-5, the J call TRBJ2-5; 9 bases are shared with TRBD1. This CDR3 is 14 amino acids long. Trimming at V came to 6 bases and at J to 5 bases, leaving 7 bases not matched to a gene. In germline, CDR1 is MNHEY, CDR2 SVGAGI. The CDR3 DNA reads as TGTGCCAGCAGCCGGGGACAGGGCGGCGAGACCCAGTACTTC. Encoded protein: CASSRGQGGETQYF.

This rearrangement joins TRBV7-6 to TRBJ2-5; TRBD1 or TRBD2 may be the D gene (5 bases each). The better agreement between TRBJ2-7 and the DNA end casts doubt on the J call. This CDR3 is built from 15 residues. Germline V CDR1 and CDR2: SGHVS, FNYEAQ. In DNA, the CDR3 is TGTGCCAGCAGCAGCCGGGACGCAAGTTCCTACGAGCAGTACTTC. It yields the protein CASSSRDASSYEQYF.

Details on this clone: The junction differs from germline at one of its ends, possibly a read error. The sample carries other DNA sequences with the same CDR3. J is TRBJ1-5 and V is TRBV18; D not certain. This CDR3 has 13 amino acids. Germline CDR1 and CDR2: KGHSH and LQKENI. This chain's CDR3 is CASSLNYNQPQHF. As DNA, the CDR3 is TGTGCCAGCTCACTAAACTACAATCAGCCCCAGCATTTC.

A single count supports this clone. This chain links TRBV19 with TRBJ2-2; D call uncertain. Germline V CDR1 and CDR2: LNHDA, SQIVND (reference sequence). The CDR3 covers 11 residues. Trimming shortened V by 6 bases and J by 8 bases, and 7 bases separated the two germline ends. This CDR3 is CASRNLGELFF. The CDR3 DNA reads as TGTGCCAGTAGGAACTTAGGGGAGCTGTTTTTT.

The CDR3, as DNA: TGTGCCAGCAGCTTGGGACAGGGGGCTTACGAGCAGTACTTC. Translation gives CASSLGQGAYEQYF. This chain connects TRBV11-2 to TRBJ2-7, with TRBD1 matching over 12 bases. This CDR3 contains 14 residues. Germline V gives CDR1 SGHAT, CDR2 FQNNGV. The junction had 1 base not matched to a gene; V was cut back by 3 bases and J by 4 bases.

This chain uses TRBV25-1 with TRBJ2-4; 11 bases agree with TRBD2. V gave up 4 bases and J gave up 1 base; unmatched junction bases: 9. Per germline, CDR1 MGHDK and CDR2 SYGVNS. The CDR3 runs to 18 residues. CDR3 DNA sequence: TGTGCCAGCAGTGCCCAGATAGCGGGGGGGGGCGCCAAAAACATTCAGTACTTC. Translation: CASSAQIAGGGAKNIQYF.

The chain employs TRBV6-1 and TRBJ2-3, with D tentatively TRBD1 or TRBD2 (5 bases each). Germline CDR1 reads MNHNS; CDR2 reads SASEGT. Trimming stripped 4 bases from V and 5 bases from J, with 22 bases between. CDR3 length: 17 amino acids. The CDR3 region is CASSGDRLTRFQDTQYF. CDR3 DNA: TGTGCCAGCAGTGGGGACCGGCTAACCCGCTTTCAAGATACGCAGTATTTT.

V usage is TRBV27 and J usage is TRBJ1-5, with a weak D call TRBD1 (5 bases). CDR3 length equals 14 residues. V lost 8 bases, J lost 6 bases, and 17 bases lay in between. From germline, CDR1 is MNHEY and CDR2 SMNVEV (reference sequence). The CDR3: CASWSPGLGQPQHF. The CDR3 DNA reads as TGTGCCAGCTGGAGTCCAGGGTTAGGTCAGCCCCAGCATTTT.

This clone was seen more than once but under ten times. The chain employs TRBV5-1 and TRBJ1-6; D is unresolved. The V and J ends lost 2 bases and 0 bases respectively, with 6 bases between them. The CDR3 covers 15 residues. Germline CDR1 reads SGHRS; CDR2 reads YFSETQ. CDR3 bases: TGCGCCAGCAGCTTTTCCAACTCCTATAATTCACCCCTCCACTTT. This codes for CASSFSNSYNSPLHF.

The CDR3 spells CASSPYQVVTEAFF. The CDR3 DNA reads TGTGCCAGCAGCCCTTACCAGGTGGTCACTGAAGCTTTCTTT. The chain has TRBV14 and TRBJ1-1, with no clear D. V lost 4 bases to trimming and J lost 4 bases, with 13 bases between them. Per germline, CDR1 SGHDN and CDR2 FVKESK. The CDR3 contains 14 residues.

The chain links TRBV7-9 to TRBJ1-1, with D perhaps matching TRBD1 (6 bases). Germline V lookup: CDR1 SEHNR, CDR2 FQNEAQ (reference sequence). This CDR3 comprises 15 residues. V gave up 4 bases and J gave up 6 bases, with 18 bases separating them. CDR3 in DNA: TGTGCCAGCAGCTCCTTTGGACATAAGGGGGCTGAAGCTTTCTTT. This codes for CASSSFGHKGAEAFF.